A single T cell receptor beta chain is shown here with its context. The antigen is unknown. Germline CDR1 reads SGHAT; CDR2 reads FQNNGV. The V and J ends lost 5 bases and 5 bases respectively, with 16 bases between them. This CDR3 region has 14 residues. This entry is derived from a study of T cell responses to AZD1222 COVID-19 vaccine. Repertoires were generated with immunoSEQ multiplex PCR, while TCRdb's copy carries only in-frame clones and drops some. The repertoire includes about 150,000 clones, about 90% of them detected once, and roughly 4.7% sits in the top ten. Study-wide points: With dominance at 160-218 and 743-854, vaccine-associated CD4 TCRs spanned spike. Only six AZD1222 recipients tested seropositive at baseline. It should be noted that donors were predominantly white British and more often female, and clonal diversity was possibly underestimated. In all cases, repertoires were sampled only after the peak T cell response.

Sequenced here: peripheral blood, sampled on day 0 of AZD1222 vaccination. This receptor was taken from an adult in good health. The chain couples TRBV11-2 to TRBJ2-7; perhaps D is TRBD1 or TRBD2 (5 bases each). CDR3: CASSDPRGRHEQYF. The DNA for the CDR3 is TGTGCCAGCAGCGACCCGAGGGGTAGGCACGAGCAGTACTTC. Full variable domain (outside the CDR3, taken from reference TRBV11-2 and TRBJ2-7): EAGVAQSPRYKIIEKRQSVAFWCNPISGHATLYWYQQILGQGPKLLIQFQNNGVVDDSQLPKDRFSAERLKGVDSTLKIQPAKLEDSAVYLCASSDPRGRHEQYFGPGTRLTVT.